This TCR beta chain derives from a study of blood T cell repertoires in COVID-19. Across the whole study: The analysed material was cDNA or gDNA that came from T cells, B-cell-depleted T cells, or PBMCs.

Sequencing was performed with immunoSEQ multiplex PCR; in TCRdb, only in-frame clones are kept and a portion is missing. The data hold about 330,000 clones, with over 80% observed a single time. The TCR originated in a man aged 25 to 40 who had recovered from COVID-19. Sequenced material: PBMCs or T cells enriched from blood (not recorded which).

The CDR3 bases are TGTGCCAGCAGCTCGTCTAGCGGTTCCTACAATGAGCAGTTCTTC. It encodes CASSSSSGSYNEQFF. This chain joins TRBV11-2 and TRBJ2-1; 7 bases fit TRBD2. Germline V gene lookup returns CDR1 SGHAT and CDR2 FQNNGV. The CDR3 covers 15 residues. The V gene end was trimmed by 4 bases and the J gene end by 1 base; junction bases not matched to a gene: 4.